Listed below are T cell receptor beta chains from one sample, sequenced in a study of T-cell reconstitution after alpha-beta-depleted transplantation in children. In TCRdb, the PCR reads were re-called with MiXCR into one record per CDR3 protein. The sample shows around 600,000 distinct CDR3 sequences, around 17% of them seen only once. Sample: PBMCs from the stem cell graft donor, taken from the stem cell graft. These receptors originate from a human donor who donated a stem cell graft to a child with acute myeloid leukemia. Each CDR3 is given without its conserved first and last residue. Expanded clones get a size class; other rows say once, few or many, or leave the size out.

>TRBV20-1|TRBJ2-5|many
SARWDGKQETQY
>TRBV7-2|TRBJ1-5|.
ASSPRGSHQPQH
>TRBV28|TRBJ1-2|.
ASSSLPRGDPYGYT
>TRBV7-9|TRBJ1-3|.
ASSLNRAEGGGNTIY
>TRBV6-5|TRBJ2-7|many
ASSYRSLDRGYEQY
>TRBV6-5|TRBJ2-7|few
ASKSPRGEQY
>TRBV20-1|TRBJ2-1|.
SAKTLAGGGNEQF
>TRBV29-1|TRBJ1-1|many
SVGGLGGLLDTEAF
>TRBV7-2|TRBJ1-3|.
ASSRGFGAGNTIY
>TRBV20-1|TRBJ2-3|.
SALGAGWDTQY
>TRBV20-1|TRBJ2-7|few
SATWTSDEQY
>TRBV20-1|TRBJ1-1|.
CARSQGQGGGNTEAF
>TRBV7-9|TRBJ2-2|many
ASSGGLGRTGELF
>TRBV2|TRBJ2-5|few
ASSEEAGGADETQY
>TRBV30|TRBJ2-1|many
AWSVVRDREQF
>TRBV5-4|TRBJ2-7|few
ASSMTSGGSYEQY
>TRBV29-1|TRBJ1-2|many
SVEGGRGGYT
>TRBV12-3/TRBV12-4|TRBJ2-3|.
ASSPRQSTDTQY
>TRBV6-2/TRBV6-3|TRBJ2-2|.
ASSTPGQGRPGELF
>TRBV21-1|TRBJ2-3|.
ASSNVGQFYNTDTQY
>TRBV6-5|TRBJ2-1|many
ASSYQGDNEQF
>TRBV11-3|TRBJ2-1|.
ASSTHRGDNEQF
>TRBV3-1|TRBJ2-6|.
ASSQEVGLSSGANVLT
>TRBV20-1|TRBJ1-5|.
SAWRAGQGVSNQPQH
>TRBV29-1|TRBJ2-7|.
CVIAAAGINEQY
>TRBV20-1|TRBJ2-3|many
SASSGGSLTDTQY
>TRBV11-2|TRBJ2-2|.
ASSLKARSVRFTGELF
>TRBV7-2|TRBJ1-5|.
ASSKRTGARQPQH
>TRBV7-2|TRBJ2-1|.
ASSSPWGDNEQF
>TRBV19|TRBJ1-1|.
ASQRQGHTEAF
>TRBV12-3/TRBV12-4|TRBJ2-1|.
ASRWTGAREQF
>TRBV20-1|TRBJ2-1|many
SASTGKVQF
>TRBV5-1|TRBJ2-1|few
ASSPRGGHNEQF
>TRBV20-1|TRBJ1-5|.
SAITSNQPQH
>TRBV20-1|TRBJ1-4|once
SARVDARGTREKVF
>TRBV7-2|TRBJ1-5|.
ASSSGQGFGNQPQH
>TRBV6-2/TRBV6-3|TRBJ2-1|.
ASSWRASYNEQF
>TRBV7-2|TRBJ2-5|many
ASSFSPGGGETQY
>TRBV7-9|TRBJ2-1|.
ASSWLDVKQF
>TRBV6-2/TRBV6-3|TRBJ2-7|few
ASSLQQSWQY
>TRBV20-1|TRBJ2-1|few
SATSQGTYYNEQF
>TRBV12-3/TRBV12-4|TRBJ1-5|many
ASSMTGQQPQH